This T cell receptor (beta chain) was identified in a study of blood T cell repertoires in COVID-19. Overall study context: Material from acute and convalescent COVID-19 was sourced from the United States, Italy and Spain. Sample material is recorded as cDNA or gDNA derived from T cells, B-cell-depleted T cells, or PBMCs.

With 2 bases clipped from V and 1 base from J, the junction kept 1 base outside the gene matches. Germline V lookup: CDR1 SGHNT, CDR2 YENEEA. The CDR3 is 15 residues long. Source study methods: Amplification of reference gene primers was used by the study to estimate nucleated cell counts. Generated by immunoSEQ multiplex PCR, the TCRdb table keeps only in-frame clones and is missing some. V, J and clone size are taken as reported in that table, and D and trimming were inferred from the DNA itself. Of some 80,000 clones in the sample, roughly 87% are singletons; the top ten hold more than 10%. The specimen was peripheral blood. The source of this sequence is an elderly man with acute or convalescent COVID-19. The chain uses TRBV11-3 and TRBJ2-1; 8 positions match TRBD2. The CDR3 DNA is TGTGCCAGCAGCTTACGGGGGGGGTCCTACAATGAGCAGTTCTTC. The encoded protein is CASSLRGGSYNEQFF.